Presented here are 5 T cell receptor beta chains from one specimen sequenced in a study of breast tumors, draining lymph nodes, adjacent tissues. The lymph nodes were axillary draining lymph nodes from breast cancer patients. TCRdb reprocessed the multiplex PCR reads with MiXCR, giving one entry per CDR3 protein. The sample has about 110,000 distinct CDR3 sequences; 30% are singletons. Material for sequencing was axillary lymph node tissue. The receptor set was obtained from a female donor with breast cancer. Some clones in this sample may be carry-over from other donors' samples.

The table lists this clonotype with many counts. This chain connects TRBV14 to TRBJ1-5, with no clear D. The CDR3 has 12 amino acids. Germline V lookup: CDR1 SGHDN, CDR2 FVKESK. The V and J ends lost 1 base and 2 bases respectively, with 0 bases between them. CDR3 loop: CASSQGNQPQHF. CDR3 bases: TGTGCCAGCAGCCAAGGCAATCAGCCCCAGCATTTT.

Points on this clonotype: The junction departs from the called germline gene at one end, perhaps through a read error. This rearrangement joins TRBV28 to TRBJ2-7; D might be TRBD1 (7 bases). The germline CDR1 and CDR2 sequences are MDHEN and SYDVKM. The CDR3 is 15 residues long. The CDR3, as DNA: TGTGCCGGCAGGGGGGCGGGACGGATCTCCTACGAGCAGTACTTC. Amino acid sequence: CAGRGAGRISYEQYF.

This clonotype was observed once. Likely a read error: the CDR3 ends without its conserved phenylalanine or tryptophan. This chain joins TRBV14 and TRBJ2-1; the match to TRBD2 covers 7 bases. Germline V gene lookup returns CDR1 SGHDN and CDR2 FVKESK. V was clipped by 1 base and J by 10 bases; unmatched bases: 4. This CDR3 region has 13 residues. Here the CDR3 reads CASSQGTSYEQFS. In nucleotides, the CDR3 is TGTGCCAGCAGCCAAGGGACTAGTTACGAGCAGTTCTCC.

Ten or more counts support this clonotype. The chain combines TRBV19 with TRBJ1-2; D is ambiguous. This CDR3 spans 14 amino acids. Per the germline V gene, CDR1 is LNHDA and CDR2 is SQIVND (reference sequence). V was shortened by 5 bases and J by 8 bases, with 18 bases between the two germline ends. The DNA of the CDR3 is TGTGCCAGTAGTCCTGAAGCCTTTAGGTACGGCTACACCTTC. Translating gives CASSPEAFRYGYTF. Full variable domain (rest looked up from reference TRBV19 and TRBJ1-2): DGGITQSPKYLFRKEGQNVTLSCEQNLNHDAMYWYRQDPGQGLRLIYYSQIVNDFQKGDIAEGYSVSREKKESFPLTVTSAQKNPTAFYLCASSPEAFRYGYTFGSGTRLTVV.

This clonotype came up a few times. Being one base from a much bigger clone, this may be a read error. V and J are TRBV5-8 and TRBJ2-3; D may be TRBD1 (6 bases). The CDR3 consists of 15 residues. CDR1 is SGHTS, CDR2 YDEGEE, per germline. V was trimmed by 5 bases and J by 5 bases, leaving 18 bases between them. CDR3 nucleotide sequence: TGTGCCAGCAGTTTGAGGACAGCGGTTAAAGATACGCAGTATTTT. This encodes CASSLRTAVKDTQYF.